This entry concerns a single TCR beta chain. This clonotype showed up many times. Its antigen remains unidentified. Base qualities are not at hand, and no much larger clone is one base apart. Per the publication, the treatment or condition label means: allogeneic hematopoietic cell transplantation with graft depleted of TCRalphabeta T cells and CD19 B cells. TCRalphabeta/CD19-depleted allogeneic hematopoietic cell grafts were given to the transplant recipients, all of whom were children. Measured from the cysteine to the phenylalanine, the CDR3 is 17 residues long. Here the CDR3 DNA is all that survives: 51 bases in frame from base 1. Per the germline V gene, SGDLS is the CDR1 and YYNGEE is the CDR2. V loses 0 bases of germline sequence and J loses 8 bases, and the interval between the two ends is 21 bases. The source of the sample is a study of T-cell reconstitution after alpha-beta-depleted transplantation in children (dated by TCRdb to the mid-2010s). Concerning the study at large: Using TCR repertoire profiling, the study followed T-cell immune reconstitution in a quantitative way in children after TCRalphabeta/CD19-depleted allogeneic hematopoietic cell transplantation.

Library preparation employed PCR. Sequencing relied on an Illumina HiSeq 2500. Molecular barcoding was employed in the preparation of TCR libraries, with unique molecular identifiers being used to normalize TCRbeta repertoire quantification. TCRdb trimmed the raw reads at Q25, called clones with MiXCR and kept productive beta chains. Rows are unified per CDR3 protein, each entry keeping the most common DNA and genes. Present in this sample are more than 200,000 distinct CDR3 sequences, under 20% of which were seen just once. Around 45% of the sample is held by the ten biggest clonotypes. The paper as a whole reports these results and caveats: The high TCRbeta diversity at day 60 in some patients was ascribed to recipient T cells and intrathymic progenitors that had survived conditioning. The apparently early recovery of alphabetaT-cell counts about two months after transplant reportedly depended on only several hundred rapidly expanded clones that came from non-depleted graft cells. Over subsequent months, a decline in hyperexpanded clone frequencies was noted, and after one year, T-cell counts and TCRbeta diversity were mostly ascribed to newly produced T cells.

This clonotype originated in a male patient between 2 and 15 years old who had a stem cell transplant for acute lymphoblastic leukemia, so the T cells may come from the graft donor. The sequencing used PBMCs, mostly from graft donor cells, collected 360 days after TCRalphabeta/CD19-depleted stem cell transplant. The sequence is built from TRBV9 and TRBJ2-1, with the D call tentatively TRBD1 or TRBD2, each fitting 7 bases. The CDR3 here reads CASSVATRGGRAYEQFF. The nucleotides are TGTGCCAGCAGCGTAGCTACCAGGGGGGGCCGTGCGTATGAGCAGTTCTTC.